A selection of T cell receptor beta chains follows, all from one sample in a study of cytomegalovirus exposure and HLA in healthy donors. The method was immunoSEQ multiplex PCR; TCRdb's version includes in-frame clones alone and lacks a portion of them. The table shows about 160,000 clones, with about three quarters occurring only once. What was sequenced was PBMCs. Source of these receptors: a woman aged 40 to 50 in good health and CMV-seronegative. The CDR3 runs from the conserved cysteine through the conserved F or W. Fields, in order: clone size, V gene, J gene, D gene, CDR3 length, CDR3 protein, CDR3 DNA. D genes are given only for firm matches. Size tells how often a clone was seen (once, few, many) or the class of an expanded clone, and some rows leave it out.

abundance: NA; v_gene: TRBV6-1; j_gene: TRBJ1-2; d_gene: TRBD1; len: 14; CDR3aa: CASSEADRNYGYTF; CDR3nt: TGTGCCAGCAGTGAAGCGGACAGGAACTATGGCTACACCTTC
abundance: NA; v_gene: TRBV28; j_gene: TRBJ1-2; d_gene: NA; len: 13; CDR3aa: CAVGRALDYGYTF; CDR3nt: TGTGCCGTAGGCAGGGCCTTGGACTATGGCTACACCTTC
abundance: few; v_gene: TRBV6-5; j_gene: TRBJ1-2; d_gene: NA; len: 15; CDR3aa: CASSYSFGSNYGYTF; CDR3nt: TGTGCCAGCAGTTACTCATTCGGGTCTAACTATGGCTACACCTTC
abundance: once; v_gene: TRBV5-5; j_gene: TRBJ2-5; d_gene: TRBD2; len: 16; CDR3aa: CASSVGPVAGGETQYF; CDR3nt: TGTGCCAGCAGCGTTGGCCCAGTAGCGGGGGGGGAGACCCAGTACTTC
abundance: NA; v_gene: TRBV5-6; j_gene: TRBJ1-2; d_gene: TRBD1; len: 14; CDR3aa: CASRHRGQNYGYTF; CDR3nt: TGTGCCAGCAGGCACAGGGGGCAGAACTATGGCTACACCTTC
abundance: once; v_gene: TRBV7-9; j_gene: TRBJ1-2; d_gene: NA; len: 15; CDR3aa: CASSLGGKGDYGYTF; CDR3nt: TGTGCCAGCAGCTTAGGGGGTAAGGGGGACTATGGCTACACCTTC
abundance: NA; v_gene: TRBV6-5; j_gene: TRBJ1-4; d_gene: TRBD1; len: 15; CDR3aa: CASSVTGGSNEKLFF; CDR3nt: TGTGCCAGCAGTGTCACAGGGGGCTCCAATGAAAAACTGTTTTTT
abundance: NA; v_gene: TRBV5-1; j_gene: TRBJ1-3; d_gene: NA; len: 15; CDR3aa: CASSLAGNSGNTIYF; CDR3nt: TGCGCCAGCAGCTTGGCGGGTAACTCTGGAAACACCATATATTTT
abundance: few; v_gene: TRBV4-1; j_gene: TRBJ1-4; d_gene: NA; len: 16; CDR3aa: CASSQVYPAPNEKLFF; CDR3nt: TGCGCCAGCAGCCAAGTCTACCCCGCCCCTAATGAAAAACTGTTTTTT
abundance: many; v_gene: TRBV7-9; j_gene: TRBJ1-4; d_gene: TRBD1; len: 16; CDR3aa: CASSSGTGGTNEKLFF; CDR3nt: TGTGCCAGCAGCTCCGGGACAGGGGGAACTAATGAAAAACTGTTTTTT
abundance: NA; v_gene: TRBV7-8; j_gene: TRBJ1-1; d_gene: TRBD1; len: 13; CDR3aa: CASRPTGVTEAFF; CDR3nt: TGTGCCAGCAGACCCACAGGGGTCACTGAAGCTTTCTTT
abundance: NA; v_gene: TRBV5-1; j_gene: TRBJ1-1; d_gene: NA; len: 15; CDR3aa: CASSIGTPVNTEAFF; CDR3nt: TGCGCCAGCAGCATCGGGACACCTGTTAACACTGAAGCTTTCTTT
abundance: NA; v_gene: TRBV7-8; j_gene: TRBJ2-3; d_gene: TRBD2; len: 18; CDR3aa: CASSLGGTSGGITDTQYF; CDR3nt: TGTGCCAGCAGCCTCGGGGGGACTAGCGGGGGGATAACAGATACGCAGTATTTT
abundance: few; v_gene: TRBV4-1; j_gene: TRBJ1-1; d_gene: TRBD1; len: 16; CDR3aa: CASSQEGTGDNTEAFF; CDR3nt: TGCGCCAGCAGCCAAGAAGGGACAGGGGATAACACTGAAGCTTTCTTT